The rows below give T cell receptor beta chains drawn from one sample of a study of beta chain features in type 1 diabetes. TCRdb's copy holds only in-frame clones and misses some; the assay was immunoSEQ multiplex PCR. The sample carries over 700,000 clones, about a sixth recorded once. The material sequenced was naive CD4+ T cells from blood. Source of these receptors: a woman aged 18-29 years in good health. Both conserved end residues are trimmed from each CDR3. Each record gives: J gene, clone size, V gene, D gene, CDR3 protein. The D gene is left open where the match is weak. A clone size is listed for some rows: how often the clone was seen (once, few, many), or a class if it is expanded.

TRBJ2-1 - TRBV9 TRBD1 ASSVVGDREYNEQF
TRBJ2-3 - TRBV4-3 - ASSQDGSTDTQY
TRBJ2-1 few TRBV18 TRBD1 ASSTGQSSYNEQF
TRBJ1-1 few TRBV15 - ATSGSLVNTEAF
TRBJ2-1 - TRBV10-2 TRBD1 ASSEIGTGENNEQF
TRBJ2-7 few TRBV20-1 - SASIGYEQY
TRBJ1-6 - TRBV10-2 - ASSEQGHSPLH
TRBJ2-1 - TRBV11-2 TRBD1 ASSLGQALTYNEQF
TRBJ2-1 few TRBV18 - ASSPAQAQVAFYNEQF
TRBJ1-2 - TRBV6-5 - ASSYSRGRNYGYT
TRBJ2-6 few TRBV18 - ASSPPGQGSGANVLT
TRBJ2-5 - TRBV6-6 - ASSYPTKEETQY
TRBJ2-7 - TRBV18 - ASSRGPLPPYEQY
TRBJ2-2 few TRBV15 - ATSRSEAARELF
TRBJ1-5 few TRBV6-1 - ASSDHQPQH
TRBJ2-5 - TRBV5-6 - ASSLGTGYQETQY
TRBJ2-2 few TRBV9 - ASSVESGTPYTGELF
TRBJ2-7 few TRBV2 - ASLQRTPGEQY
TRBJ1-5 few TRBV29-1 - SVAAGQNQPQH
TRBJ2-1 - TRBV6-5 - ASSYSMLSEQF
TRBJ1-5 few TRBV2 - ASSEANINQPQH
TRBJ2-7 - TRBV7-2 - ASSSNQGSGYEQY
TRBJ2-7 - TRBV6-5 TRBD2 ASSYSAGEGYEQY
TRBJ1-2 few TRBV2 - ASSVAGAAWGYT
TRBJ2-2 few TRBV19 - ASSSRLGGELF
TRBJ2-5 few TRBV5-8 - ASSLAASHQETQY
TRBJ2-5 - TRBV6-1 - ASNRGFEETQY
TRBJ2-7 few TRBV5-1 TRBD2 ATRVAGTSGLYEQY
TRBJ1-2 - TRBV4-1 TRBD1 ASSQGQGHYGYT
TRBJ2-5 - TRBV19 TRBD1 ASSNEAGGWKTQY
TRBJ2-5 - TRBV7-2 - ASSLGFGRVETQY
TRBJ2-1 - TRBV9 TRBD2 ASSPILAGVGEQF
TRBJ2-3 - TRBV6-5 - ASSYSLHTDTQY
TRBJ2-7 - TRBV7-8 - ASSPFVYEQY
TRBJ2-7 few TRBV15 - ATSRVWSGEAYEQY
TRBJ2-1 - TRBV18 - ASSPGLYNEQF
TRBJ2-1 few TRBV9 TRBD1 ASSPADRGGSRRYEQF
TRBJ1-1 - TRBV28 - ASSSETPLNTEAF